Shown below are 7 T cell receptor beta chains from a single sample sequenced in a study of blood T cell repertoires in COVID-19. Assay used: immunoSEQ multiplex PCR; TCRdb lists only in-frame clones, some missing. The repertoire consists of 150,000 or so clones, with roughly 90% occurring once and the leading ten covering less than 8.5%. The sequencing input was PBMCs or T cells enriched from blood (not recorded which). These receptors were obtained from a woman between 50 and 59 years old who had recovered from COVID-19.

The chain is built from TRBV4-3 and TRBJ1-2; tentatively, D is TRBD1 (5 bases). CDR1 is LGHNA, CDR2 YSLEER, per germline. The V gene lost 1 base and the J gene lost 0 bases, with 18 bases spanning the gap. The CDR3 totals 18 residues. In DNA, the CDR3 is TGCGCCAGCAGCCAAGTCGCTGAGCCGGGACTCCCTAACTATGGCTACACCTTC. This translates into CASSQVAEPGLPNYGYTF.

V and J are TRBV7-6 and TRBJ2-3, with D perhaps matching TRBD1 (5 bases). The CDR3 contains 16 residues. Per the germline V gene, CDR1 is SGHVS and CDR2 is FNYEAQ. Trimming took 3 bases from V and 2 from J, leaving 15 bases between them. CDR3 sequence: CASSLSGASFTDTQYF. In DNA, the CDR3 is TGTGCCAGCAGCTTGTCTGGGGCCTCCTTCACAGATACGCAGTATTTT.

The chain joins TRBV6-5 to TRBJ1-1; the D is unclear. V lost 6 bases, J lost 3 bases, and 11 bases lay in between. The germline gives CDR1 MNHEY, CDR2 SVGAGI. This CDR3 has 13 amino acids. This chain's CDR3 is CASREGSDTEAFF. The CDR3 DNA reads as TGTGCCAGCAGAGAGGGATCGGACACTGAAGCTTTCTTT.

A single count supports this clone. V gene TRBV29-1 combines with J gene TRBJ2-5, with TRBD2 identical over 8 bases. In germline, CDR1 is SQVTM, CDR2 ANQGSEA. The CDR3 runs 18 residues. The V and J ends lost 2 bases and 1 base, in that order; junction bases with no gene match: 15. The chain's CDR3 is CSVEYGGDPGTSQETQYF. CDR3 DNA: TGCAGCGTTGAATATGGCGGAGACCCGGGGACTAGCCAAGAGACCCAGTACTTC.

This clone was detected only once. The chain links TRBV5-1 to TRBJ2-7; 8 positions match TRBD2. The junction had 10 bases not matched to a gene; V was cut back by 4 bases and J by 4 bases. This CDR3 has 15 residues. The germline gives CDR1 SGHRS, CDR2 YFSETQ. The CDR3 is CASSPRGADLYEQYF. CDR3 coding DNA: TGCGCCAGCAGCCCGCGGGGGGCGGACTTGTACGAGCAGTACTTC.

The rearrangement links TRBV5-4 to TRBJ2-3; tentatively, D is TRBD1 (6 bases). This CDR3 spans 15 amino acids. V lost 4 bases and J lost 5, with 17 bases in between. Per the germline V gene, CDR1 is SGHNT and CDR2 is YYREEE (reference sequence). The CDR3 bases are TGTGCCAGCAGCCAGAAGGACAGAGTCGAAGATACGCAGTATTTT. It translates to CASSQKDRVEDTQYF.

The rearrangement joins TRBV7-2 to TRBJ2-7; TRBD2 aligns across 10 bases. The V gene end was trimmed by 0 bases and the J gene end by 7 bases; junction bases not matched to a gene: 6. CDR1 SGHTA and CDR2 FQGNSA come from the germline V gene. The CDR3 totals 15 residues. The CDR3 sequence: CASSLASGGPEEQYF. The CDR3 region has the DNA TGTGCCAGCAGCTTAGCTAGCGGGGGGCCTGAAGAGCAGTACTTC.